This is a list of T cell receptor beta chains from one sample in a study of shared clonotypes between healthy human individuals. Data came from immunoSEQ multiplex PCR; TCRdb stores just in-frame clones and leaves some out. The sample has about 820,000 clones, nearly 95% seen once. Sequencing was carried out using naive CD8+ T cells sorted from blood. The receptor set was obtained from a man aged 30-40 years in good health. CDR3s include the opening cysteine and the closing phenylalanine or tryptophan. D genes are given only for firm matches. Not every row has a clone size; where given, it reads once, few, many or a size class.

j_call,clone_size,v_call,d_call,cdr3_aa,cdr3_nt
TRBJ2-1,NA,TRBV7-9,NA,CASSSPNNEQFF,TGTGCCAGCAGCTCCCCGAACAATGAGCAGTTCTTC
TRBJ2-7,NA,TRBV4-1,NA,CASSQDGPEQYF,TGCGCCAGCAGCCAAGACGGGCCGGAGCAGTACTTC
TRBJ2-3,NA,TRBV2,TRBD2,CASSVGSGDPTDTQYF,TGTGCCAGCAGTGTCGGTAGCGGGGACCCCACAGATACGCAGTATTTT
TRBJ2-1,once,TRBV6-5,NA,CASSSQAGAPWKFF,TGTGCCAGCAGTTCCCAGGCGGGGGCCCCTTGGAAGTTCTTC
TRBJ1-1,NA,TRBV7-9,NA,CASSLAGGLNTEAFF,TGTGCCAGCAGCTTAGCAGGGGGTCTGAACACTGAAGCTTTCTTT
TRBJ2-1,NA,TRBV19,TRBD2,CASSHLAGDEQFF,TGTGCCAGTAGTCACCTAGCGGGAGATGAGCAGTTCTTC
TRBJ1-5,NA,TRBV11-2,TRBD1,CASSPGGQPRSNQPQHF,TGTGCCAGCAGCCCAGGGGGACAGCCGAGAAGCAATCAGCCCCAGCATTTT
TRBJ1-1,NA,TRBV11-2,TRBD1,CASSPTGQGGTEAFF,TGTGCCAGCAGCCCCACTGGACAGGGGGGGACTGAAGCTTTCTTT
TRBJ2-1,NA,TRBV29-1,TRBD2,CSVEDGLAGLGEQFF,TGCAGCGTTGAAGATGGTCTAGCGGGATTGGGAGAGCAGTTCTTC
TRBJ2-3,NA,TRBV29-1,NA,CSVEDSRTETDTQYF,TGCAGCGTTGAAGATAGCCGGACAGAGACAGATACGCAGTATTTT
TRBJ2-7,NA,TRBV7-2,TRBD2,CASSTPSGMGPYEQYF,TGTGCCAGCAGCACACCCAGCGGGATGGGTCCCTACGAGCAGTACTTC
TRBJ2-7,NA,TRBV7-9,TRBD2,CASREGGSLYEQYF,TGTGCCAGCAGGGAGGGCGGGAGTCTTTACGAGCAGTACTTC
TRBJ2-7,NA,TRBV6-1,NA,CASSDGGSPYEQYF,TGTGCCAGCAGTGATGGTGGGAGTCCCTACGAGCAGTACTTC
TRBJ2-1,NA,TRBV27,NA,CASSYGSSYNEQFF,TGTGCCAGCAGTTACGGCAGCTCCTACAATGAGCAGTTCTTC
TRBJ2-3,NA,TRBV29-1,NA,CSVEDLAIEQYF,TGCAGCGTTGAAGATCTTGCTATAGAGCAGTATTTT
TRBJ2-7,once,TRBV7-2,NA,CASSLVSRVDEQYF,TGTGCCAGCAGCTTAGTATCCAGGGTTGACGAGCAGTACTTC
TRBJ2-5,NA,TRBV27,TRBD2,CASSSRGGRSETQYF,TGTGCCAGCAGTTCACGGGGCGGGAGGTCCGAGACCCAGTACTTC
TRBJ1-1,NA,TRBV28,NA,CASSWAQLKNTEAFF,TGTGCCAGCAGTTGGGCCCAATTAAAGAACACTGAAGCTTTCTTT
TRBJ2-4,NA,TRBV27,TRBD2,CASSSTGGVKNIQYF,TGTGCCAGCAGTAGTACGGGAGGGGTAAAAAACATTCAGTACTTC
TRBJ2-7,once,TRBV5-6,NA,CASSLGSSQQYF,TGTGCCAGCAGCTTGGGATCGTCTCAGCAGTACTTC
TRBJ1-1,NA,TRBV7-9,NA,CASIRTENTEAFF,TGTGCCAGCATCAGGACAGAAAACACTGAAGCTTTCTTT
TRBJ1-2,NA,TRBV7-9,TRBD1,CASSLAPGQGANYGYTF,TGTGCCAGCAGCTTGGCCCCGGGACAGGGAGCTAACTATGGCTACACCTTC
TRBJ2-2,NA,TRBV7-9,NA,CASSPHPGAGELFF,TGTGCCAGCAGCCCACACCCAGGGGCCGGGGAGCTGTTTTTT
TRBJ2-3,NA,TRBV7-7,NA,CASSLARSDTQYF,TGTGCCAGCAGCTTAGCTCGGTCAGATACGCAGTATTTT